The entry below describes one TCR beta chain. No antigen is known for it. The CDR3 spans 12 residues. V lost 5 bases to trimming and J lost 6 bases, with 8 bases between them. The germline gives CDR1 MGHDK, CDR2 SYGVNS. This record belongs to a study of cytotoxic CD8 clonotypes in ibrutinib-treated CLL. For the study at large: Mean per-sample yields comprised roughly 260,000 productive templates and approximately 90,000 productive rearrangements.

Sequencing sought depths of 1 in 200,000 to 1 in 1 million T cells. Measured with immunoSEQ multiplex PCR; TCRdb has only the in-frame clones, and not every one. The sample consists of about 24,000 clones, 78% of them appearing once. Study findings and constraints: Clonality climbed at ibrutinib response, then dropped toward baseline at progression. Public clonotypes, an uncommon group, contracted or remained stable on treatment.

This sample comprised PBMCs, obtained before ibrutinib treatment. V is TRBV25-1 and J is TRBJ2-1; D gene ambiguous. This clonotype was obtained from a human donor with chronic lymphocytic leukemia. The CDR3 nucleotides are TGTGCCAGCAGTAGCCAGGCCAATGAGCAGTTCTTC. Protein: CASSSQANEQFF. The variable domain in full, completed from reference TRBV25-1 and TRBJ2-1, reads EADIYQTPRYLVIGTGKKITLECSQTMGHDKMYWYQQDPGMELHLIHYSYGVNSTEKGDLSSESTVSRIRTEHFPLTLESARPSHTSQYLCASSSQANEQFFGPGTRLTVL.